This T cell receptor (beta chain) was identified in a study of radiation and T cells in renal cell carcinoma (dated by TCRdb to about 2020). Broadly, across the study: In total, about 50 samples underwent TCR beta sequencing: roughly 25 tumors plus 27 peripheral blood samples. The last blood draw happened 4 weeks after radiation, timed to coincide with nephrectomy. Across all 53 samples, several million unique CDR3 nucleotide sequences, encoding 2,658,974 unique CDR3 amino acid sequences, were identified. Results and caveats for the whole study, not just this receptor: Blood repertoire dynamics were not followed beyond 4 weeks after treatment. Top tumor clonotypes rose in blood from baseline to 2 weeks post-radiation, then contracted by 4 weeks, suggesting transient expansion of tumor-resident clones. Because the trial had a single-armed design, the trial could not examine how radiation dose or scheduling affected the TCR repertoire. Because pretreatment tumor biopsies were not available, the study could not determine whether clonotypes were already present within the tumor at baseline.

The junction carries 12 bases between V and J, which are trimmed by 5 bases and 2 bases respectively. For CDR1 and CDR2, the germline V gene (reference sequence) lists GTSNPN and SVGIG. Including the terminal cysteine and phenylalanine, the CDR3 comprises 13 residues. Kept here is only the CDR3 DNA, which spans 39 bases and is read in frame from base 1. The sample's time point label is to be understood as: blood 4 weeks post-SBRT, at nephrectomy. The intended sense of this specimen's treatment or condition label: 15 Gy SBRT to primary tumor, nephrectomy 4 weeks later. Samples were obtained from a clinical trial, in which 15 Gy stereotactic body radiation therapy was delivered to primary renal cell carcinomas and nephrectomy was performed 4 weeks later. To follow tumor-enriched clonotypes, serial peripheral blood was collected from radiation-treated patients at baseline and at 2 weeks and 4 weeks after SBRT. All patients had renal cell carcinoma with clear cell pathology. Genomic DNA for TCR sequencing was prepared using the QIAamp DNA Blood Mini Kit (Qiagen). Only samples passing all quality control checks were included in the analyses.

TCR beta libraries were generated from genomic DNA with the immunoSEQ kit, following the manufacturer's recommendations. To prepare the libraries, a first multiplex PCR with proprietary primers was run, followed by a second PCR that added unique barcodes, and a bead cleanup was done after each round. Each sample batch included a kit-provided positive control reaction and a negative control reaction. The final libraries were assessed on an Agilent 4200 TapeStation D1000 ScreenTape, pooled by volume, and quantified by qPCR. An Illumina NextSeq500 fitted with a MidOutput 150-cycle cartridge performed the sequencing, running 156 Read1 cycles and 15 Index1 cycles with the kit's custom primers. The pooled library was loaded at around 0.98 pM, with an approximately 19% PhiX control spiked in. Per the authors' processing: The vendor-processed data were analyzed in R, and a clonotype was defined as all T cells that share the same CDR3 nucleotide sequence. In the clone abundance analyses, frequencies in each sample were normalized to that sample's 10,000 most abundant clones. Before analysis, public T cell clones were removed, and these numbered fewer than six per sample on average. Tumor-enriched clonotypes and baseline blood-enriched clonotypes were defined as those with an abundance difference of at least 32-fold between compartments. Clonotypes expanded or contracted between blood time points were identified with a beta-binomial differential abundance model. The Baroni-Urbani and Buser coefficient was used to measure tumor-blood repertoire similarity, and groups were compared with two-tailed Wilcoxon tests in R. What TCRdb holds here is the immuneACCESS table cut down to in-frame rearrangements. Part of the clones is not present; checked against another copy, under half of the missing clones reflect an unresolved V gene, and the others are unexplained. The V and J calls and clone size are taken from that table; D and trimming were inferred from the DNA. In all, the sample holds 60,000 to 75,000 clones, and about 80% of those were seen once. The ten largest account for 6.5% to 7.5% of the sample.

A note on this clone: Its target antigen remains unknown. No clone much larger than this one lies a single base away; base qualities are absent.

This clonotype originated in a man in his sixties with renal cell carcinoma. Sample: blood, taken from a patient whose treatment included radiotherapy and nephrectomy. The chain is encoded by TRBV30 joined to TRBJ1-1; the D region possibly corresponds to TRBD1 (6 bases align). This receptor has the CDR3 CAWSTGVNTEAFF. DNA sequence: TGTGCCTGGTCGACAGGAGTTAACACTGAAGCTTTCTTT. With all but the CDR3 taken from the reference TRBV30 and TRBJ1-1 genes, the full variable domain is: SQTIHQWPATLVQPVGSPLSLECTVEGTSNPNLYWYRQAAGRGLQLLFYSVGIGQISSEVPQNLSASRPQDRQFILSSKKLLLSDSGFYLCAWSTGVNTEAFFGQGTRLTVV.